Listed below are T cell receptor beta chains from one sample, sequenced in a study of cytomegalovirus exposure and HLA in healthy donors. Profiled with immunoSEQ multiplex PCR; TCRdb holds only in-frame clones, not every one. The sample yields roughly 160,000 clones, 73% seen once. Source material: PBMCs. The receptors originated from a young woman in good health and CMV-seropositive. Each CDR3 is given without its conserved first and last residue. Each record gives: J gene, clone size, V gene, D gene, CDR3 length, CDR3 protein. D genes are given only for firm matches. Where a row states a size, it is once, few, many or the class of an expanded clone; other rows omit it.

TRBJ1-6,.,TRBV4-1,TRBD1,14,ASSRIRTGENSPLH
TRBJ2-1,few,TRBV13,TRBD2,13,ASSFRASGGNEQF
TRBJ2-1,.,TRBV6-5,.,11,ASSYSRGERQF
TRBJ1-4,.,TRBV6-1,.,11,ASTFRQNEKLF
TRBJ1-3,few,TRBV30,.,11,AWSSGAGNTIY
TRBJ2-5,.,TRBV9,.,13,ASSVDREGEETQY
TRBJ2-7,.,TRBV6-1,.,13,ASSDQKVPNYEQY
TRBJ1-5,.,TRBV2,TRBD1,12,ASSEATGSQPQH
TRBJ2-7,.,TRBV9,.,12,ASSATAYAYEQY
TRBJ1-1,.,TRBV6-1,.,14,ASSEIRGTGNTEAF
TRBJ1-6,.,TRBV30,.,11,AWSRQGYSPLH
TRBJ1-1,.,TRBV11-1,.,11,ASSFSRNTEAF
TRBJ2-2,.,TRBV29-1,TRBD2,12,SVTGTSVTGELF
TRBJ1-5,.,TRBV4-1,.,16,ASSQDRGGLGGNQPQH
TRBJ2-1,few,TRBV5-1,TRBD2,13,ASSPGLAGNNEQF
TRBJ1-4,.,TRBV7-9,TRBD1,13,ASSLPPGQGGKLF
TRBJ2-1,.,TRBV7-3,.,13,ASSLSGGAENEQF
TRBJ2-7,.,TRBV6-5,.,12,ASNIQGFLYEQY
TRBJ2-1,once,TRBV7-2,TRBD1,12,ASSTGQGLDEQF
TRBJ1-6,.,TRBV30,.,13,AWTRGGDVISPLH
TRBJ1-2,.,TRBV25-1,.,16,ASSNFRVAGDKSEGYT
TRBJ2-7,.,TRBV6-5,.,12,ASSPQGGFYEQY
TRBJ1-1,.,TRBV19,TRBD1,11,ASRRDRVPEAF
TRBJ2-1,.,TRBV7-2,.,12,ASSSDREVDEQF
TRBJ2-5,.,TRBV27,.,12,ASSPPGGEETQY
TRBJ2-5,.,TRBV30,.,10,AWRWLSETQY
TRBJ2-4,few,TRBV9,.,13,ASRLQVLAKNIQY
TRBJ1-1,few,TRBV14,.,11,ASSLGQNTEAF
TRBJ2-7,.,TRBV4-3,.,13,ASSALVSGDNEQY